This T cell receptor beta chain was obtained from a study of T cell changes during pregnancy in multiple sclerosis. Germline values: CDR1 SNHLY, CDR2 FYNNEI. This CDR3 comprises 18 residues. Germline trimming cut 4 bases from V and 1 base from J; bases unmatched to any gene: 3. TCRdb's copy holds only in-frame clones and misses some; the assay was immunoSEQ multiplex PCR. The repertoire has about 50,000 clones, around 90% of them found once; the top ten carry 5% to 5.5%. The specimen was peripheral blood, collected after pregnancy. The sequence derives from a female donor in good health, enrolled as a control in a pregnancy study. The genes are TRBV2 and TRBJ2-6; 14 bases agree with TRBD2. CDR3 amino acids: CASSAGLAGGSGANVLTF. The CDR3 DNA sequence: TGTGCCAGCAGTGCCGGACTAGCGGGGGGTTCTGGGGCCAACGTCCTGACTTTC.